The rows below give T cell receptor beta chains drawn from one sample of a study of T cells in Graves' hyperthyroidism and ophthalmopathy. TCRdb passed the multiplex PCR reads through MiXCR, listing each CDR3 protein once. Of approximately 590,000 distinct CDR3 sequences detected, 15% to 18% appear once; the ten largest clones hold under 7.5%. The specimen was blood. These TCRs come from a woman aged 30 to 39 with Graves' hyperthyroidism. CDR3s include the opening cysteine and the closing phenylalanine or tryptophan. Fields, in order: V gene, D gene, J gene, clone size, CDR3 protein, CDR3 DNA. A D gene is named only where the DNA matches it firmly. Part of the rows lack a size; the others show once, few, many or a class for expanded clones.

V gene: TRBV28
D gene: NA
J gene: TRBJ2-3
clone size: few
CDR3 protein: CASSPRPSSTSTDTQYF
CDR3 DNA: TGTGCCAGCAGTCCCAGGCCCTCCTCGACTAGCACAGATACGCAGTATTTT

V gene: TRBV3-1
D gene: NA
J gene: TRBJ1-2
clone size: many
CDR3 protein: CASSQESQDYGYTF
CDR3 DNA: TGTGCCAGCAGCCAAGAGAGCCAGGACTATGGCTACACCTTC

V gene: TRBV7-2
D gene: TRBD2
J gene: TRBJ2-7
clone size: many
CDR3 protein: CASSPTSGKGEQYF
CDR3 DNA: TGTGCCAGCAGCCCGACTAGCGGGAAGGGCGAGCAGTACTTC

V gene: TRBV11-2
D gene: TRBD1
J gene: TRBJ1-5
clone size: NA
CDR3 protein: CASSRLTGGLSNQPQHF
CDR3 DNA: TGTGCCAGCAGCCGTTTAACAGGGGGCTTGAGCAATCAGCCCCAGCATTTT

V gene: TRBV2
D gene: TRBD2
J gene: TRBJ2-3
clone size: many
CDR3 protein: CASRETSGTDTQYF
CDR3 DNA: TGTGCCAGCAGGGAGACTAGCGGCACAGATACGCAGTATTTT

V gene: TRBV7-9
D gene: NA
J gene: TRBJ1-2
clone size: NA
CDR3 protein: CASSHPLNRRGGTFSRYGYTF
CDR3 DNA: TGTGCCAGCAGCCACCCACTTAATCGAAGGGGGGGGACATTTTCTCGCTATGGCTACACCTTC

V gene: TRBV6-1
D gene: NA
J gene: TRBJ2-7
clone size: NA
CDR3 protein: CASSHPYEQYF
CDR3 DNA: TGTGCCAGCAGTCATCCCTACGAGCAGTACTTC

V gene: TRBV7-3
D gene: TRBD2
J gene: TRBJ2-5
clone size: many
CDR3 protein: CASSFSAGGPETQYF
CDR3 DNA: TGTGCCAGCAGCTTTTCAGCGGGAGGGCCAGAGACCCAGTACTTC

V gene: TRBV10-3
D gene: TRBD2
J gene: TRBJ2-1
clone size: NA
CDR3 protein: CATNPNLSLLAGDEQFF
CDR3 DNA: TGTGCCACCAACCCCAACCTCTCCTTGCTAGCGGGAGATGAGCAGTTCTTC

V gene: TRBV6-1
D gene: NA
J gene: TRBJ2-7
clone size: many
CDR3 protein: CASSFGAREQYF
CDR3 DNA: TGTGCCAGCAGTTTTGGGGCTCGGGAGCAGTACTTC

V gene: TRBV5-1
D gene: NA
J gene: TRBJ2-1
clone size: many
CDR3 protein: CASSSIMSGSSSYNEQFF
CDR3 DNA: TGCGCCAGCAGCTCGATCATGTCCGGCAGTAGCTCCTACAATGAGCAGTTCTTC

V gene: TRBV10-2
D gene: TRBD2
J gene: TRBJ2-1
clone size: few
CDR3 protein: CASSGSGRGYNEQFF
CDR3 DNA: TGCGCCAGCAGTGGGAGCGGGAGGGGGTACAATGAGCAGTTCTTC

V gene: TRBV24-1
D gene: NA
J gene: TRBJ1-5
clone size: few
CDR3 protein: CATGSQHF
CDR3 DNA: TGTGCCACCGGATCCCAGCATTTT

V gene: TRBV30
D gene: NA
J gene: TRBJ2-3
clone size: many
CDR3 protein: CAWAPGLHTDTQYF
CDR3 DNA: TGTGCCTGGGCGCCGGGACTCCACACAGATACGCAGTATTTT

V gene: TRBV6-1
D gene: NA
J gene: TRBJ1-5
clone size: many
CDR3 protein: CASSEALRSNQPQHF
CDR3 DNA: TGTGCCAGCAGTGAAGCGCTTCGTAGCAATCAGCCCCAGCATTTT

V gene: TRBV7-9
D gene: NA
J gene: TRBJ1-2
clone size: few
CDR3 protein: CASSLDAAAGDGYTF
CDR3 DNA: TGTGCCAGCAGCTTAGACGCGGCGGCAGGGGATGGCTACACCTTC

V gene: TRBV20-1
D gene: NA
J gene: TRBJ2-1
clone size: many
CDR3 protein: CSAPSISYNEQFF
CDR3 DNA: TGCAGTGCCCCGAGTATTTCCTACAATGAGCAGTTCTTC

V gene: TRBV24-1
D gene: NA
J gene: TRBJ2-1
clone size: many
CDR3 protein: CATSDWGSRDSSYNEQFF
CDR3 DNA: TGTGCCACCAGTGATTGGGGGTCGCGGGACAGTTCCTACAATGAGCAGTTCTTC

V gene: TRBV3-1
D gene: NA
J gene: TRBJ1-1
clone size: many
CDR3 protein: CASSQDRTGPSAEAFF
CDR3 DNA: TGTGCCAGCAGCCAAGATCGTACAGGGCCATCCGCTGAAGCTTTCTTT

V gene: TRBV12-5
D gene: NA
J gene: TRBJ2-1
clone size: few
CDR3 protein: CASGLARGGTYNEQFF
CDR3 DNA: TGTGCTAGTGGTTTGGCCCGAGGGGGGACCTACAATGAGCAGTTCTTC

V gene: TRBV7-2
D gene: TRBD2
J gene: TRBJ2-3
clone size: NA
CDR3 protein: CASSSRLGLAGFTDTQYF
CDR3 DNA: TGTGCCAGCAGCTCCCGGCTCGGTCTAGCGGGGTTCACAGATACGCAGTATTTT

V gene: TRBV5-6
D gene: TRBD2
J gene: TRBJ2-7
clone size: many
CDR3 protein: CASSSTEAGGRYEQYF
CDR3 DNA: TGTGCCAGCAGCTCTACAGAAGCGGGAGGGAGGTACGAGCAGTACTTC

V gene: TRBV5-1
D gene: TRBD2
J gene: TRBJ2-7
clone size: NA
CDR3 protein: CASSSGLAGSNEQYF
CDR3 DNA: TGCGCCAGCAGCTCGGGACTAGCGGGGAGCAATGAGCAGTACTTC

V gene: TRBV6-1
D gene: NA
J gene: TRBJ1-5
clone size: many
CDR3 protein: CASSDSGGQPQHF
CDR3 DNA: TGTGCCAGCAGTGACTCAGGTGGCCAGCCCCAGCATTTT

V gene: TRBV20-1
D gene: TRBD2
J gene: TRBJ2-7
clone size: few
CDR3 protein: CSAFGAGGPSYEQYF
CDR3 DNA: TGCAGTGCCTTTGGTGCGGGAGGGCCCTCCTACGAGCAGTACTTC

V gene: TRBV3-1
D gene: TRBD2
J gene: TRBJ2-1
clone size: many
CDR3 protein: CASSQEVGLYNEQFF
CDR3 DNA: TGTGCCAGCAGCCAAGAGGTGGGACTATACAATGAGCAGTTCTTC

V gene: TRBV2
D gene: NA
J gene: TRBJ1-2
clone size: many
CDR3 protein: CASSGDSNYGYTF
CDR3 DNA: TGTGCCAGCAGTGGGGACTCAAACTATGGCTACACCTTC

V gene: TRBV11-2
D gene: TRBD1
J gene: TRBJ1-5
clone size: many
CDR3 protein: CASSLAGGGNQPQHF
CDR3 DNA: TGTGCCAGCAGCTTGGCAGGGGGAGGCAATCAGCCCCAGCATTTT

V gene: TRBV4-2
D gene: TRBD2
J gene: TRBJ2-1
clone size: few
CDR3 protein: CASSQEWREYNEQFF
CDR3 DNA: TGTGCCAGCAGCCAAGAATGGCGGGAGTACAATGAGCAGTTCTTC

V gene: TRBV6-1
D gene: TRBD1
J gene: TRBJ2-7
clone size: NA
CDR3 protein: CASTPGGPGGSYEQYF
CDR3 DNA: TGTGCCAGCACCCCTGGCGGCCCAGGGGGCTCCTACGAGCAGTACTTC

V gene: TRBV5-5
D gene: NA
J gene: TRBJ2-4
clone size: NA
CDR3 protein: CASSLGWELAKNIQYF
CDR3 DNA: TGTGCCAGCAGCTTGGGGTGGGAGCTAGCCAAAAACATTCAGTACTTC

V gene: TRBV6-2/TRBV6-3
D gene: NA
J gene: TRBJ2-3
clone size: once
CDR3 protein: CASSYLLRTDTQYF
CDR3 DNA: TGTGCCAGCAGTTATCTTCTGCGCACAGATACGCAGTATTTT

V gene: TRBV5-1
D gene: TRBD2
J gene: TRBJ2-7
clone size: many
CDR3 protein: CASSFGLAGAYEQYF
CDR3 DNA: TGTGCCAGCAGTTTTGGACTAGCGGGTGCCTACGAGCAGTACTTC

V gene: TRBV28
D gene: NA
J gene: TRBJ1-5
clone size: few
CDR3 protein: CASSLNYNNQPQHF
CDR3 DNA: TGTGCCAGCAGTTTAAACTATAATAATCAGCCCCAGCATTTT

V gene: TRBV11-3
D gene: TRBD1
J gene: TRBJ2-1
clone size: many
CDR3 protein: CASSQGQAEQFF
CDR3 DNA: TGTGCCAGCAGCCAGGGACAGGCTGAGCAGTTCTTC

V gene: TRBV20-1
D gene: TRBD1
J gene: TRBJ1-1
clone size: many
CDR3 protein: CSAIDRGRMNTEAFF
CDR3 DNA: TGCAGTGCTATCGACAGGGGTCGAATGAACACTGAAGCTTTCTTT

V gene: TRBV10-3
D gene: TRBD2
J gene: TRBJ2-3
clone size: NA
CDR3 protein: CAIRRDPGTSGPRSTDTQYF
CDR3 DNA: TGTGCCATCAGAAGGGACCCCGGGACTAGCGGACCGAGGAGCACAGATACGCAGTATTTT

V gene: TRBV9
D gene: NA
J gene: TRBJ1-4
clone size: NA
CDR3 protein: CASSLRAALTEKLFF
CDR3 DNA: TGTGCCAGCAGCCTGCGGGCAGCGCTAACTGAAAAACTGTTTTTT

V gene: TRBV20-1
D gene: NA
J gene: TRBJ2-1
clone size: many
CDR3 protein: CSAAGTISSYNEQFF
CDR3 DNA: TGCAGTGCTGCCGGGACCATTAGCTCCTACAATGAGCAGTTCTTC

V gene: TRBV9
D gene: TRBD2
J gene: TRBJ2-1
clone size: NA
CDR3 protein: CASSVGGTSGSYEQFF
CDR3 DNA: TGTGCCAGCAGCGTAGGTGGGACTAGCGGGAGCTATGAGCAGTTCTTC

V gene: TRBV24-1
D gene: NA
J gene: TRBJ2-7
clone size: few
CDR3 protein: CATITERVSYEQYF
CDR3 DNA: TGTGCCACCATAACTGAGCGGGTATCATACGAGCAGTACTTC

V gene: TRBV20-1
D gene: NA
J gene: TRBJ2-1
clone size: NA
CDR3 protein: CSARDPGMGEQFF
CDR3 DNA: TGCAGTGCTAGAGATCCAGGGATGGGTGAGCAGTTCTTC

V gene: TRBV19
D gene: NA
J gene: TRBJ1-5
clone size: NA
CDR3 protein: CASSIAGTYGNQPQHF
CDR3 DNA: TGTGCCAGTAGTATAGCAGGGACTTATGGCAATCAGCCCCAGCATTTT

V gene: TRBV20-1
D gene: TRBD2
J gene: TRBJ2-7
clone size: many
CDR3 protein: CSARIRTPSGGYEQYF
CDR3 DNA: TGCAGTGCTAGGATCCGGACCCCTAGCGGAGGCTACGAGCAGTACTTC